This T cell receptor (beta chain) was identified in a study of T cells in Graves' hyperthyroidism and ophthalmopathy. Trimming took 10 bases from V and 3 from J; bases not matched to a gene: 14. Looked up from germline, CDR1 is ENHRY and CDR2 is SYGVKD. The length of the CDR3 is 17 residues. Template material for amplifying TCR beta CDR3 regions consisted of RNA transcripts. With the HTBI primer set, the TCR CDR3 went through a first round of RT-PCR. TCRdb re-derived calls from the multiplex PCR reads in MiXCR, one entry per CDR3 protein. The sample carries just under 750,000 distinct CDR3 sequences, 35% recorded once.

The source material was blood. The J gene is TRBJ2-7, the V gene TRBV10-3; 14 bases fit TRBD2. The sequence was obtained from a middle-aged woman with Graves' hyperthyroidism. This CDR3 reads CASRDPSTSGRVYEQYF. In DNA form, the CDR3 reads TGTGCCAGCAGAGACCCATCGACTAGCGGGAGGGTCTACGAGCAGTACTTC.